These 15 T cell receptor beta chains came from one sample sequenced in a study of T cells in Graves' hyperthyroidism and ophthalmopathy. TCR beta CDR3 regions were amplified from RNA. Researchers ran a first-round RT-PCR on the TCR CDR3 using the HTBI primer set. TCRdb used MiXCR to reprocess the multiplex PCR reads, holding one entry per CDR3 protein. The data contain fewer than 600,000 distinct CDR3 sequences, around 15% of them seen just once; the ten biggest clones take up about 15%. Sequencing was carried out using blood. Every receptor here comes from a woman aged 35 to 49 with Graves' hyperthyroidism.

V usage is TRBV5-1 and J usage is TRBJ2-5; D is unclear. Germline V gives CDR1 SGHRS, CDR2 YFSETQ. The CDR3 contains 12 residues. V was shortened by 4 bases and J by 5 bases, with 9 bases between the two germline ends. In DNA, the CDR3 is TGCGCCAGCAGCCCGGAGTCGGAGACCCAGTACTTC. Translation: CASSPESETQYF.

This clonotype was found many times. This sequence joins TRBV6-1 and TRBJ1-2; weak D call: TRBD1 (6 bases). CDR1 and CDR2 from the germline V gene are MNHNS and SASEGT. The CDR3 loop spans 13 amino acids. Trimming left V 6 bases short and J 6 bases short, with 14 bases between. The CDR3 protein is CASRNAGGHGYTF. In nucleotides, the CDR3 is TGTGCCAGCAGAAATGCGGGGGGCCATGGCTACACCTTC.

This clonotype came up many times. The chain carries TRBV18 and TRBJ1-1, with D possibly matching TRBD1 (5 bases). V was trimmed by 5 bases and J by 11 bases, leaving 21 bases between them. The CDR3 totals 14 residues. Germline CDR1 reads KGHSH; CDR2 reads LQKENI. The CDR3 coding sequence is TGTGCCAGCTCAGAACTTGACAGCCTTAAGGAGGCTTTCTTT. Translation: CASSELDSLKEAFF.

This clonotype has only a few counts. The chain combines TRBV11-2 with TRBJ2-2, with TRBD2 matching over 8 bases. CDR1 SGHAT and CDR2 FQNNGV come from the germline V gene. CDR3 length: 17 amino acids. V shed 3 bases and J 4 bases; nucleotides not matched to a gene: 10. CDR3 in DNA: TGTGCCAGCAGCTTTCAAGCGGGAGCGGGCGGCACCGGGGAGCTGTTTTTT. Translating it yields CASSFQAGAGGTGELFF.

V and J are TRBV5-1 and TRBJ2-2, with D unresolved. This CDR3 region has 15 residues. The germline gives CDR1 SGHRS, CDR2 YFSETQ. The V gene lost 0 bases and the J gene lost 5 bases, with 11 bases spanning the gap. CDR3 region: CASSLVPLDTGELFF. In DNA, the CDR3 is TGCGCCAGCAGCTTGGTCCCCTTAGATACCGGGGAGCTGTTTTTT.

V usage is TRBV4-1 and J usage is TRBJ1-1; D not certain. The CDR3 covers 16 residues. Germline V gene data show CDR1 as MGHRA and CDR2 as YSYEKL. V lost 0 bases and J 1 base, leaving 12 bases between the germline ends. DNA of the CDR3: TGCGCCAGCAGCCAAGATCCGGGCCGGGAGAACACTGAAGCTTTCTTT. Protein: CASSQDPGRENTEAFF.

The chain links TRBV24-1 to TRBJ2-2, with TRBD1 matching 9 bases. The CDR3 sequence is 15 residues long. Germline V gene data show CDR1 as KGHDR and CDR2 as SFDVKD. V shed 4 bases and J 5 bases; nucleotides not matched to a gene: 4. Written as DNA, the CDR3 is TGTGCCACCAGTGACGGACAGGGGAGAACCGGGGAGCTGTTTTTT. The encoded protein is CATSDGQGRTGELFF.

This clonotype was seen ten or more times. The chain is built from TRBV7-6 and TRBJ2-4, with a tentative D call TRBD2 (7 bases). The V and J ends lost 5 bases and 0 bases respectively, with 14 bases between them. The CDR3 has 16 residues. Germline V lookup: CDR1 SGHVS, CDR2 FNYEAQ. This CDR3 is CASSPEGGGAKNIQYF. Written as DNA, the CDR3 is TGTGCCAGCAGCCCCGAGGGAGGGGGAGCCAAAAACATTCAGTACTTC.

The chain recombines TRBV6-1 with TRBJ2-3; TRBD1 agrees at 8 bases. Germline V lookup: CDR1 MNHNS, CDR2 SASEGT. The CDR3 extends over 17 amino acids. V lost 5 bases, J lost 2 bases, and 12 bases stayed unmatched. For the CDR3, the DNA is TGTGCCAGCAGTCCTTTTCGACAGGGGATGGCCACAGATACGCAGTATTTT. Its translation is CASSPFRQGMATDTQYF.

This chain joins TRBV19 and TRBJ2-7, with D maybe TRBD2 (6 bases). Germline CDR1 reads LNHDA; CDR2 reads SQIVND (reference sequence). Trimming pared 5 bases from V and 5 bases from J, leaving 10 bases between. CDR3 length: 12 residues. DNA for the CDR3: TGTGCCAGTAGTCAGGGACTCCACGAGCAGTACTTC. It translates to CASSQGLHEQYF. Full variable domain (rest looked up from reference TRBV19 and TRBJ2-7): DGGITQSPKYLFRKEGQNVTLSCEQNLNHDAMYWYRQDPGQGLRLIYYSQIVNDFQKGDIAEGYSVSREKKESFPLTVTSAQKNPTAFYLCASSQGLHEQYFGPGTRLTVT.

The chain employs TRBV10-3 and TRBJ1-2; D possibly corresponds to TRBD1 (5 bases). The CDR3 spans 14 residues. Trimming stripped 9 bases from V and 2 bases from J, with 16 bases between. Germline V gives CDR1 ENHRY, CDR2 SYGVKD. In DNA form, the CDR3 reads TGTGCCATTTCCCGGGGGGGAACGAACTATGGCTACACCTTC. It specifies CAISRGGTNYGYTF.

This clonotype was counted a few times. The DNA of the CDR3 is TGTGCCAGCAGCGTAGATTGGCAGAACCACAATGAGCAGTTCTTC. Translation gives CASSVDWQNHNEQFF. The rearrangement joins TRBV9 to TRBJ2-1, with unresolved D. The germline gives CDR1 SGDLS, CDR2 YYNGEE. This CDR3 is 15 amino acids long. The V and J ends lost 0 bases and 5 bases respectively, with 12 bases between them.

This clonotype was counted a few times. The chain couples TRBV30 to TRBJ2-2; a weak D match, TRBD1 (5 bases). Per the germline V gene, CDR1 is GTSNPN and CDR2 is SVGIG (reference sequence). V shed 0 bases and J shed 7 bases, with 12 bases lying between them. CDR3 size: 14 residues. The CDR3 loop is CAWSVGQGYGELFF. The CDR3 coding sequence is TGTGCCTGGAGTGTCGGCCAGGGTTACGGGGAGCTGTTTTTT.

This clonotype was seen at least ten times. This chain links TRBV15 with TRBJ2-3; maybe TRBD1 (7 bases). Trimming took off 1 base at V and 0 bases at J, with 11 bases between the two ends. The CDR3 has 16 amino acids. Germline CDR1 reads LNHNV; CDR2 reads YYDKDF (reference sequence). Here the CDR3 reads CATSRGGTASTDTQYF. As DNA, the CDR3 is TGTGCCACCAGCAGAGGCGGGACAGCCAGCACAGATACGCAGTATTTT.

This clonotype was observed many times. The rearrangement uses TRBV27 and TRBJ2-7; D is perhaps TRBD2 (6 bases). Germline V gene lookup returns CDR1 MNHEY and CDR2 SMNVEV (reference sequence). The V end was cut by 3 bases, the J end by 7 bases, with 22 bases between. The CDR3 is 16 amino acids. CDR3 in amino acids: CASSFPGPGGVWEQYF. The CDR3 DNA sequence: TGTGCCAGCAGTTTCCCTGGGCCCGGCGGGGTGTGGGAGCAGTACTTC.